This T cell receptor (beta chain) was profiled in a study of T cell repertoires in cytomegalovirus infection. Regarding the study as a whole: Carriage of CMV together with the relevant HLA was identifiable through cumulative public TCR beta family frequency.

This clonotype appeared a few times. Its antigen remains unidentified. TCRdb itself ran the reads through MiXCR, one entry per CDR3 protein. The sample lists approximately 250,000 distinct CDR3 sequences, approximately 9.2% occurring once. Germline V gene data show CDR1 as SGHRS and CDR2 as YFSETQ. V trimming: 3 bases; J trimming: 8 bases; junction bases outside the gene matches: 8. This CDR3 is 15 amino acids long. The chain is built from TRBV5-1 and TRBJ1-6; 7 bases fit TRBD1. This receptor was identified in a human donor in good health (CMV status not recorded). Some clones in this sample may be carry-over from other donors' samples. Sample: PBMCs. The CDR3 loop reads CASSWGTAGDSPLHF. In nucleotides, the CDR3 is TGCGCCAGCAGCTGGGGGACAGCCGGGGATTCACCCCTCCACTTT.